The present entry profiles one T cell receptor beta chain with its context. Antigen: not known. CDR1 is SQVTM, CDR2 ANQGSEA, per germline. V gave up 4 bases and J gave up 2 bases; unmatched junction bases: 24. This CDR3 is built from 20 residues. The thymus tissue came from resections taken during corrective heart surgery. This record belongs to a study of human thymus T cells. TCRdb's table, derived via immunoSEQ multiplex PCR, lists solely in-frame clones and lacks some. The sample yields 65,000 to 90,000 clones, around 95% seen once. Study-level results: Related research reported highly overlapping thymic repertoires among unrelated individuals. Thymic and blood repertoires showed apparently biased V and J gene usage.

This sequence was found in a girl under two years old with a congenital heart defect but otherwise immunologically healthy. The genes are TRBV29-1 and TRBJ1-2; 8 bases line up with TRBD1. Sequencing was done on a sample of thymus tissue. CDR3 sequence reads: CSVVLVPKDRGSGKNYGYTF. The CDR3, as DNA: TGCAGCGTTGTACTTGTCCCCAAAGACAGGGGTAGTGGAAAAAACTATGGCTACACCTTC.